Below are 25 T cell receptor beta chains sequenced from a single sample in a study of cytomegalovirus exposure and HLA in healthy donors. Sequenced by immunoSEQ multiplex PCR; TCRdb stores in-frame clones only, minus some. The sample includes around 240,000 clones, 85% to 90% seen only once; the top ten take about 0.36%. Sequenced: PBMCs. These receptors all stem from a woman aged 18-35 years in good health and CMV-seronegative.

The V call is TRBV7-3, the J call TRBJ1-2; TRBD1 aligns across 9 bases. The CDR3 is 15 residues long. CDR1 and CDR2 (germline): SGHTA, FQGTGA. J lost 0 bases, V lost 5 bases, and 4 bases had no gene match. CDR3 protein: CASSETGGSNYGYTF. CDR3 DNA sequence: TGTGCCAGCAGCGAGACAGGGGGATCTAACTATGGCTACACCTTC. Looking up the rest from reference TRBV7-3 and TRBJ1-2 gives the full variable domain: GAGVSQTPSNKVTEKGKYVELRCDPISGHTALYWYRQSLGQGPEFLIYFQGTGAADDSGLPNDRFFAVRPEGSVSTLKIQRTERGDSAVYLCASSETGGSNYGYTFGSGTRLTVV.

This chain joins TRBV2 and TRBJ2-1; D gene uncertain. The CDR3 loop spans 11 amino acids. Germline V gene sequence: CDR1 SNHLY, CDR2 FYNNEI. V shed 2 bases and J shed 8 bases, with 4 bases lying between them. The CDR3 DNA reads TGTGCCAGCAGTGAATCGGATGAGCAGTTCTTC. This translates into CASSESDEQFF.

A single count supports this clone. The CDR3 DNA is TGTGCCAGCAGCCAGGACCCTAGCGGGGGGGACGAGCAGTACGTC. This translates into CASSQDPSGGDEQYV. The gene calls are TRBV5-4 and TRBJ2-7; TRBD2 agrees at 12 bases. The CDR3 totals 15 residues. J lost 5 bases, V lost 4 bases, and 7 bases had no gene match. Germline lookup yields CDR1 SGHNT and CDR2 YYREEE (reference sequence).

J is TRBJ2-5 and V is TRBV27; D unresolved. Per germline, CDR1 MNHEY and CDR2 SMNVEV (reference sequence). The CDR3 spans 14 residues. The V end lost 3 bases, the J end lost 0 bases, and 8 bases lay between the germline ends. DNA for the CDR3: TGTGCCAGCAGTTTCGACTTAAACCAAGAGACCCAGTACTTC. This codes for CASSFDLNQETQYF.

The rearrangement links TRBV5-4 to TRBJ2-1, with D perhaps matching TRBD1 (6 bases). Trimming cost V 6 bases and J 2 bases, with 15 bases left between them. CDR3 length: 15 residues. Germline loops: CDR1 SGHNT, CDR2 YYREEE (reference sequence). The CDR3 nucleotides are TGTGCCAGCACCGTTACAGGGTATGCCTACAATGAGCAGTTCTTC. Encoded protein: CASTVTGYAYNEQFF.

In DNA form, the CDR3 reads TGTGCCAGTAGTCTGAGACAGGGATCCAATCAGCCCCAGCATTTT. It translates to CASSLRQGSNQPQHF. The chain employs TRBV19 and TRBJ1-5; TRBD1 aligns across 7 bases. The length of the CDR3 is 15 residues. V gave up 5 bases and J gave up 3 bases; unmatched junction bases: 7. Per the germline V gene, CDR1 is LNHDA and CDR2 is SQIVND (reference sequence).

This chain connects TRBV19 to TRBJ1-5; 8 nucleotides match TRBD1. There are 14 residues in the CDR3. Germline V CDR1 and CDR2: LNHDA, SQIVND (reference sequence). The ends lost 5 bases at V and 5 bases at J; junction bases unmatched: 5. This CDR3 reads CASSPQQGDQPQHF. The CDR3 region has the DNA TGTGCCAGTAGTCCCCAACAGGGGGATCAGCCCCAGCATTTT.

The chain links TRBV7-8 to TRBJ1-6; possibly TRBD1 for D (5 bases). The V gene's germline CDR1 is SGHVS and CDR2 FQNEAQ. The CDR3 sequence is 13 residues long. V lost 4 bases and J lost 14, with 15 bases in between. CDR3 bases: TGTGCCAGCAGCTCGCTCTACACAGGATCCCTCCACTTT. Translation: CASSSLYTGSLHF.

V usage is TRBV28 and J usage is TRBJ1-1; possible D gene TRBD1, 6 bases. The ends were cut back, 5 bases at V and 4 bases at J, with 17 bases in the middle. The germline CDR1 and CDR2 sequences are MDHEN and SYDVKM. CDR3 size: 15 residues. The CDR3 reads CASSQGGASGTEAFF. The CDR3 nucleotides read TGTGCCAGCAGTCAAGGGGGGGCATCAGGCACTGAAGCTTTCTTT.

The chain couples TRBV19 to TRBJ1-5; tentatively, D is TRBD1 (5 bases). Germline CDR1 and CDR2: LNHDA and SQIVND (reference sequence). The CDR3 loop spans 19 amino acids. V lost 1 base, J lost 0 bases, and 19 bases lay in between. The CDR3 region is CASSIAGIHTGYSNQPQHF. In DNA form, the CDR3 reads TGTGCCAGTAGTATAGCCGGAATCCATACAGGATATAGCAATCAGCCCCAGCATTTT.

This clone turned up a few times. The chain uses TRBV2 and TRBJ2-7; 8 nucleotides line up with TRBD1. From germline, CDR1 is SNHLY and CDR2 FYNNEI. This CDR3 region has 13 residues. With 4 bases clipped from V and 4 bases from J, the junction kept 3 bases outside the gene matches. CDR3 bases: TGTGCCAGCAGTGTCGACAGGGGTTACGAGCAGTACTTC. This sequence encodes CASSVDRGYEQYF.

The sample holds a few counts of this clone. The J gene is TRBJ1-5, the V gene TRBV4-2; 7 positions match TRBD1. Germline V lookup: CDR1 LGHNA, CDR2 YNFKEQ. The CDR3 extends over 16 amino acids. Trimming cost V 3 bases and J 0 bases; bases outside gene matches: 5. The CDR3 loop is CASSQTGPYSNQPQHF. CDR3 nucleotide sequence: TGTGCCAGCAGCCAGACAGGGCCCTATAGCAATCAGCCCCAGCATTTT.

J is TRBJ2-7 and V is TRBV6-5; D is unresolved. CDR3 length: 13 amino acids. CDR1 and CDR2 (germline): MNHEY, SVGAGI. Trimming cost V 8 bases and J 1 base, with 12 bases left between them. CDR3 loop: CASSRGGSYEQYV. CDR3 in DNA: TGTGCCAGCTCCCGTGGCGGTTCCTACGAGCAGTACGTC.

This clone was counted once. The gene calls are TRBV4-1 and TRBJ1-4; TRBD1 matches 8 bases. V shed 4 bases, J shed 7 bases, and the junction held 2 bases outside the gene matches. Germline V gene data show CDR1 as MGHRA and CDR2 as YSYEKL. The CDR3 loop spans 13 amino acids. The CDR3 sequence is CASSLGQGEKLFF. The CDR3 region has the DNA TGCGCCAGCAGCCTCGGACAGGGTGAAAAACTGTTTTTT.

The chain links TRBV18 to TRBJ2-7, with 9 nucleotides matching TRBD2. The CDR3 runs 15 residues. The V segment lost 1 base and the J segment 1 base; nucleotides outside the gene matches: 2. CDR1 is KGHSH and CDR2 is LQKENI in the germline V gene. The DNA for the CDR3 is TGTGCCAGCTCACCACTTGCGGGGGGGTCCTACGAGCAGTACTTC. Encoded protein: CASSPLAGGSYEQYF.

The chain carries TRBV6-1 and TRBJ2-3; D may be TRBD2 (7 bases). This CDR3 has 15 amino acids. CDR1 is MNHNS, CDR2 SASEGT, per germline. V was cut by 6 bases and J by 0 bases, with 13 bases left in between. CDR3 sequence (DNA): TGTGCCAGCAGGCATGCGGGGGCTAGCACAGATACGCAGTATTTT. This sequence encodes CASRHAGASTDTQYF.

The chain uses TRBV6-5 and TRBJ1-3; D ambiguous. The V and J ends lost 5 bases and 3 bases respectively, with 11 bases between them. CDR3 length: 14 amino acids. The germline gives CDR1 MNHEY, CDR2 SVGAGI. The CDR3 coding sequence is TGTGCCAGCAGTAGCGACGATTTTGGAAACACCATATATTTT. Translating gives CASSSDDFGNTIYF.

In this sample, this clone turned up once. V usage is TRBV4-2 and J usage is TRBJ1-5, with 7 bases lining up with TRBD1. This CDR3 has 15 amino acids. Germline trimming cut 0 bases from V and 3 bases from J; bases unmatched to any gene: 2. Per the germline V gene, CDR1 is LGHNA and CDR2 is YNFKEQ. The CDR3 DNA follows: TGTGCCAGCAGCCAAGACAGGGGGTTCAATCAGCCCCAGCATTTT. Residues: CASSQDRGFNQPQHF.

The J gene is TRBJ1-2, the V gene TRBV28, with D possibly being TRBD1 (5 bases). This CDR3 contains 15 residues. The ends were cut back, 6 bases at V and 4 bases at J, with 18 bases in the middle. Germline V gives CDR1 MDHEN, CDR2 SYDVKM. The CDR3 DNA reads TGTGCCAGCAGCCCTACAGGCGACGGCATCTATGGCTACACCTTC. Translation: CASSPTGDGIYGYTF.

This chain joins TRBV4-1 and TRBJ2-5, with TRBD2 matching 7 bases. This CDR3 is 16 amino acids long. V gave up 0 bases and J gave up 5 bases; unmatched junction bases: 9. Germline V gene sequence: CDR1 MGHRA, CDR2 YSYEKL. As DNA, the CDR3 is TGCGCCAGCAGCCAAGATCTAGGCCAGGGAGGGGAGACCCAGTACTTC. The encoded protein is CASSQDLGQGGETQYF.

The chain links TRBV7-9 to TRBJ1-6; weak D call: TRBD1 (6 bases). Germline-derived CDR1 and CDR2 are SEHNR and FQNEAQ (reference sequence). V was pared by 5 bases and J by 10 bases, with 15 bases between. This CDR3 is 14 amino acids long. The CDR3 here is CASSPRGSGSPLHF. CDR3 in DNA: TGTGCCAGCAGCCCAAGGGGGTCGGGATCACCCCTCCACTTT.

The chain couples TRBV6-1 to TRBJ1-5; TRBD1 might be the D (6 bases). Per the germline V gene, CDR1 is MNHNS and CDR2 is SASEGT. The CDR3 contains 15 residues. V lost 5 bases to trimming and J lost 4 bases, with 15 bases between them. In DNA form, the CDR3 reads TGTGCCAGCAGTTTGGTCGGGGGGGCAAATCAGCCCCAGCATTTT. Translated: CASSLVGGANQPQHF.

V usage is TRBV20-1 and J usage is TRBJ1-2; D is uncertain. The CDR3 runs to 8 residues. Trimming left V 5 bases short and J 10 bases short, with 5 bases between. The germline gives CDR1 DFQATT, CDR2 SNEGSKA (reference sequence). CDR3 DNA sequence: TGCAGTGCTCACACCTACACCTTC. It is translated as CSAHTYTF.

V is TRBV10-3 and J is TRBJ1-5, with TRBD1 matching over 10 bases. CDR3 size: 14 residues. After removal of 7 bases from V and 5 bases from J, the junction contained 5 bases not matched to a gene. Germline-derived CDR1 and CDR2 are ENHRY and SYGVKD. The chain's CDR3 is CAIKGQGTDQPQHF. DNA of the CDR3: TGTGCCATCAAGGGACAGGGGACGGATCAGCCCCAGCATTTT.

The genes are TRBV5-1 and TRBJ1-2, with TRBD1 identical over 9 bases. The V gene end was trimmed by 4 bases and the J gene end by 5 bases; junction bases not matched to a gene: 3. CDR3 length: 13 amino acids. Germline values: CDR1 SGHRS, CDR2 YFSETQ. DNA of the CDR3: TGCGCCAGCAGCACAGGGACAGGGTATGGCTACACCTTC. Protein product: CASSTGTGYGYTF.